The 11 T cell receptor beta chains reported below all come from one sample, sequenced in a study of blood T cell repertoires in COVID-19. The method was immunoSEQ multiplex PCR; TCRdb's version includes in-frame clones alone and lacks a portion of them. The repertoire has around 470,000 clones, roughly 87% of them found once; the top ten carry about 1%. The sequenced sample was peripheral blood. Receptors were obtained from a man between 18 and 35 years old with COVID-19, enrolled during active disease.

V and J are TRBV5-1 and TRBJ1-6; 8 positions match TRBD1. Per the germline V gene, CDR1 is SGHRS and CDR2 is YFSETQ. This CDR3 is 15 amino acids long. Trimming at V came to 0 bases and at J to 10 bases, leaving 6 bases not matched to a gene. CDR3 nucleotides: TGCGCCAGCAGCTTGGGACAGGGGTTGCGATCACCCCTCCACTTT. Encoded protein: CASSLGQGLRSPLHF.

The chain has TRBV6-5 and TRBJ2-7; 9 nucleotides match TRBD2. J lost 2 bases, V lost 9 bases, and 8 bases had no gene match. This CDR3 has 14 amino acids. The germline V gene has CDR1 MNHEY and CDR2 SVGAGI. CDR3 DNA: TGTGCCAGTCGTCTGGCGGGAGGGCCCTACGAGCAGTACTTC. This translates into CASRLAGGPYEQYF.

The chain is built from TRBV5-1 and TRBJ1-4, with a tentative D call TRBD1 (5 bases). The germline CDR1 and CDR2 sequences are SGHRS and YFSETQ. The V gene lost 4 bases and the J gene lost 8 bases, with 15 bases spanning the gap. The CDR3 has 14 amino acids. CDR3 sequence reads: CASSRTGLEEKLFF. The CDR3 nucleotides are TGCGCCAGCAGCAGAACAGGCCTAGAGGAAAAACTGTTTTTT.

CDR3 coding DNA: TGCGCCAGCAGTGGGACAGGGGGCGCGGATGGCAAAAACATTCAGTACTTC. Amino acid sequence: CASSGTGGADGKNIQYF. This chain links TRBV5-1 with TRBJ2-4, with 12 bases that match TRBD1. Germline-derived CDR1 and CDR2 are SGHRS and YFSETQ. CDR3 length: 17 amino acids. V dropped 5 bases and J dropped 3; count of bases not matched to a gene: 9.

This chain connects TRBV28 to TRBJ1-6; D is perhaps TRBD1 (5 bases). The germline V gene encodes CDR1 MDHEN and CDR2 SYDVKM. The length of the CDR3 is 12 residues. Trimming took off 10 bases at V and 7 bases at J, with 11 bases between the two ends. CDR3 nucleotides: TGTGCCACCGACAGTACGAATTCACCCCTCCACTTT. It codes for CATDSTNSPLHF.

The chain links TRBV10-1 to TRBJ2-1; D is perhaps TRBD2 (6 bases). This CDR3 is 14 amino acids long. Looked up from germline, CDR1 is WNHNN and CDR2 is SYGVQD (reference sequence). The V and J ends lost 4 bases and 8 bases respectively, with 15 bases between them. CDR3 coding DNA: TGCGCCAGCAGTGTGCGGGGCGCGAGGTATGAGCAGTTCTTC. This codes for CASSVRGARYEQFF.

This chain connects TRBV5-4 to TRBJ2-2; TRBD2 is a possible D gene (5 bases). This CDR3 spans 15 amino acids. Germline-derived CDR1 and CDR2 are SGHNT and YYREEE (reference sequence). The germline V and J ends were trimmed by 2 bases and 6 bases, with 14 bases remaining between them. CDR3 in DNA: TGTGCCAGCAGCTTTTTACGGGGATTGGCCGGGGAGCTGTTTTTT. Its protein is CASSFLRGLAGELFF.

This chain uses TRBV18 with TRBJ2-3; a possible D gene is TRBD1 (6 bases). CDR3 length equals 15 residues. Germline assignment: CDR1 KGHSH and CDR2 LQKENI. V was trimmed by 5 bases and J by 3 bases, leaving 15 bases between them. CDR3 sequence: CASSEWTAPTDTQYF. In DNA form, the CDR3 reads TGTGCCAGCTCAGAATGGACAGCACCGACAGATACGCAGTATTTT.

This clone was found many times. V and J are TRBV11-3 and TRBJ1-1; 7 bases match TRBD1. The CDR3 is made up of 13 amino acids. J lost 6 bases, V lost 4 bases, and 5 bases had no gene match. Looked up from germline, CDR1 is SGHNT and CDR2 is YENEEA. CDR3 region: CASSSTDRAEAFF. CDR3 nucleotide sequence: TGTGCCAGCAGCTCCACCGACAGGGCTGAAGCTTTCTTT. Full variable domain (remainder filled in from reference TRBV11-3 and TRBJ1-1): EAGVVQSPRYKIIEKKQPVAFWCNPISGHNTLYWYLQNLGQGPELLIRYENEEAVDDSQLPKDRFSAERLKGVDSTLKIQPAELGDSAVYLCASSSTDRAEAFFGQGTRLTVV.

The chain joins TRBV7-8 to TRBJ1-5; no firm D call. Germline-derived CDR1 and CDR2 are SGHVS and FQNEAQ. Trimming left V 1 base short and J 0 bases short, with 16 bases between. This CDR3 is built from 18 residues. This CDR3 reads CASSLEAAAAYSNQPQHF. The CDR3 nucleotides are TGTGCCAGCAGCTTAGAGGCTGCGGCAGCTTATAGCAATCAGCCCCAGCATTTT.

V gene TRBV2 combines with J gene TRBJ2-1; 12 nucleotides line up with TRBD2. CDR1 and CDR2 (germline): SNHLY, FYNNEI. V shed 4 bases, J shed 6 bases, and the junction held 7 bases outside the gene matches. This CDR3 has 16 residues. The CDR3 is CASSGLAGGLGNEQFF. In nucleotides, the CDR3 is TGTGCCAGCAGTGGCCTAGCGGGGGGGCTCGGCAATGAGCAGTTCTTC.